A single sample gave rise to the 18 T cell receptor beta chains below, sequenced in a study of blood T cell repertoires in COVID-19. Clones were sequenced by immunoSEQ multiplex PCR, and TCRdb holds only the in-frame ones, with some missing. This sample has some 210,000 clones, with 81% found just once. The sequencing sample was made of PBMCs or T cells enriched from blood (not recorded which). These receptors originate from a man aged 35-49 years who had recovered from COVID-19.

The V gene is TRBV19, the J gene TRBJ2-7; possibly TRBD1 for D (6 bases). This CDR3 is built from 14 residues. The germline V and J ends were trimmed by 10 bases and 4 bases, with 20 bases remaining between them. The germline CDR1 and CDR2 sequences are LNHDA and SQIVND (reference sequence). CDR3 bases: TGTGCCACCTCGCCTGCGATCCAGGGGTACGAGCAGTACTTC. Its protein is CATSPAIQGYEQYF.

This rearrangement joins TRBV6-5 to TRBJ1-3; D is unresolved. The CDR3 is 16 amino acids. Germline-derived CDR1 and CDR2 are MNHEY and SVGAGI. V gave up 0 bases and J gave up 2 bases, with 11 bases separating them. CDR3 nucleotide sequence: TGTGCCAGCAGTTACTCGATTTCGGGGACTGGAAACACCATATATTTT. It yields the protein CASSYSISGTGNTIYF.

This rearrangement joins TRBV6-5 to TRBJ1-5; D remains unclear. The CDR3 runs 12 residues. CDR1 and CDR2 (germline): MNHEY, SVGAGI. V was shortened by 6 bases and J by 7 bases, with 10 bases between the two germline ends. The CDR3 DNA reads as TGTGCCAGCAGGGGCTCTGGGCAGCCCCAGCATTTT. As protein: CASRGSGQPQHF.

The rearrangement joins TRBV5-1 to TRBJ1-6; D is uncertain. V was trimmed by 2 bases and J by 0 bases, leaving 9 bases between them. Germline V gene lookup returns CDR1 SGHRS and CDR2 YFSETQ. This CDR3 contains 16 residues. As DNA, the CDR3 is TGCGCCAGCAGCTTTACAGAGAGCTCCTATAATTCACCCCTCCACTTT. This codes for CASSFTESSYNSPLHF.

The CDR3 is CASSLEGQGHDEQYF. The CDR3 region has the DNA TGCGCCAGCAGCTTGGAGGGACAGGGGCACGACGAGCAGTACTTC. The chain recombines TRBV5-1 with TRBJ2-7; 10 nucleotides match TRBD1. J lost 5 bases, V lost 0 bases, and 5 bases had no gene match. This CDR3 has 15 amino acids. Germline lookup yields CDR1 SGHRS and CDR2 YFSETQ.

V gene TRBV5-1 combines with J gene TRBJ1-5, with TRBD1 as a possible D gene (6 bases). CDR1 is SGHRS, CDR2 YFSETQ, per germline. The CDR3 consists of 16 residues. The V end lost 2 bases, the J end lost 2 bases, and 14 bases lay between the germline ends. CDR3 residues: CASSLTGYGGNQPQHF. CDR3 DNA sequence: TGCGCCAGCAGCTTAACAGGGTACGGGGGCAATCAGCCCCAGCATTTT.

V usage is TRBV29-1 and J usage is TRBJ2-5; 8 positions match TRBD1. CDR3 length equals 15 residues. Germline-derived CDR1 and CDR2 are SQVTM and ANQGSEA. Losses at the gene ends were 2 bases for V and 4 bases for J; bases not matched to a gene: 9. CDR3 bases: TGCAGCGTTGAACGGTCAGGGGGCGAGGGAGAGACCCAGTACTTC. It translates to CSVERSGGEGETQYF.

This clone was counted only a few times. This CDR3 is CATSRSPGSLTEKLFF. The CDR3 bases are TGTGCCACCAGCAGATCCCCAGGTAGTTTAACCGAAAAACTGTTTTTT. The V call is TRBV15, the J call TRBJ1-4; D is undetermined. Trimming removed 2 bases at V and 8 bases at J, with 18 bases between. Looked up from germline, CDR1 is LNHNV and CDR2 is YYDKDF (reference sequence). CDR3 length: 16 residues.

The chain uses TRBV18 and TRBJ2-5; a weak D match, TRBD2 (5 bases). The V gene's germline CDR1 is KGHSH and CDR2 LQKENI. CDR3 length equals 18 residues. Trimming removed 1 base at V and 5 bases at J, with 23 bases between. The CDR3 region is CASSPLPQASLSGETQYF. The DNA of the CDR3 is TGTGCCAGCTCACCACTTCCCCAAGCGTCCCTCTCGGGGGAGACCCAGTACTTC.

This clone was observed a few times. The chain combines TRBV9 with TRBJ1-2, with TRBD1 identical over 8 bases. The germline V gene has CDR1 SGDLS and CDR2 YYNGEE. The CDR3 totals 13 residues. Germline trimming cut 3 bases from V and 5 bases from J; bases unmatched to any gene: 3. CDR3 DNA: TGTGCCAGCAGCGCTAACAGGGGGTATGGCTACACCTTC. Protein: CASSANRGYGYTF.

V is TRBV19 and J is TRBJ2-5; maybe TRBD2 (6 bases). V lost 10 bases and J lost 0, with 15 bases in between. Germline V gene data show CDR1 as LNHDA and CDR2 as SQIVND (reference sequence). CDR3 length equals 14 residues. The CDR3 nucleotides read TGTGCCACCAGGGTAGCGGTCGACCAAGAGACCCAGTACTTC. Translating gives CATRVAVDQETQYF.

The chain is built from TRBV5-1 and TRBJ2-1; TRBD2 agrees at 10 bases. The CDR3 totals 16 residues. With 6 bases clipped from V and 8 bases from J, the junction kept 14 bases outside the gene matches. Germline V CDR1 and CDR2: SGHRS, YFSETQ. The CDR3 protein is CASMIGSGGQGDEQFF. In DNA, the CDR3 is TGCGCCAGCATGATTGGTAGCGGGGGGCAAGGGGATGAGCAGTTCTTC.

The chain couples TRBV21-1 to TRBJ2-5; TRBD1, as called in the table, went unchecked against the DNA. TRBV21-1 is shown as a pseudogene. This CDR3 is 15 amino acids long. CDR3 in amino acids: CANHPGQEFGETQYF. Written as DNA, the CDR3 is TGTGCCAATCACCCAGGGCAAGAATTTGGTGAGACCCAGTACTTC.

The J gene is TRBJ2-2, the V gene TRBV6-1; 8 bases are shared with TRBD1. V lost 0 bases and J lost 6; bases outside the gene matches: 9. This CDR3 contains 17 residues. Germline V gene lookup returns CDR1 MNHNS and CDR2 SASEGT. The CDR3 protein is CASSEALRRGRAGELFF. CDR3 DNA: TGTGCCAGCAGTGAAGCGCTTCGCAGGGGGCGAGCCGGGGAGCTGTTTTTT.

In DNA, the CDR3 is TGTGCCAGCAGTCACGCGCCCAGGGCGGGGGGCCACTACAATGAGCAGTTCTTC. Residues: CASSHAPRAGGHYNEQFF. V is TRBV28 and J is TRBJ2-1; 8 bases line up with TRBD2. This CDR3 contains 18 residues. J was trimmed by 3 bases and V by 5 bases; bases with no gene match: 15. Germline lookup yields CDR1 MDHEN and CDR2 SYDVKM.

Of note for this clone: The same CDR3 can be traced to other DNA sequences in this sample. The chain joins TRBV5-1 to TRBJ1-2, with a possible D match to TRBD1 (6 bases). Trimming shortened V by 3 bases and J by 0 bases, and 9 bases separated the two germline ends. Germline CDR1 is SGHRS and CDR2 is YFSETQ. This CDR3 has 14 amino acids. The DNA of the CDR3 is TGCGCCAGCAGCTCAGGGGAAACTAACTATGGCTACACCTTC. Translating gives CASSSGETNYGYTF.

The chain uses TRBV11-1 and TRBJ2-2; tentative D call: TRBD1 (6 bases). The CDR3 has 13 residues. V lost 5 bases to trimming and J lost 8 bases, with 12 bases between them. Germline CDR1 is SGHAT and CDR2 is FQDESV (reference sequence). The DNA of the CDR3 is TGTGCCAGCAGCCGGTGGGGGCGGGGGGAGCTGTTTTTT. The encoded protein is CASSRWGRGELFF.

In this sample, this clone turned up once. The J gene is TRBJ2-7, the V gene TRBV7-2; 14 bases are a match to TRBD2. Unmatched junction bases numbered 3, after V lost 5 bases and J lost 6 bases. Germline lookup yields CDR1 SGHTA and CDR2 FQGNSA. The CDR3 loop spans 14 amino acids. CDR3: CASSTGLAGGEQYF. The CDR3 DNA follows: TGTGCCAGCAGCACAGGACTAGCGGGGGGCGAGCAGTACTTC. Full variable domain (missing parts from reference TRBV7-2 and TRBJ2-7): GAGVSQSPSNKVTEKGKDVELRCDPISGHTALYWYRQSLGQGLEFLIYFQGNSAPDKSGLPSDRFSAERTGGSVSTLTIQRTQQEDSAVYLCASSTGLAGGEQYFGPGTRLTVT.